A single sample gave rise to the 19 T cell receptor beta chains below, sequenced in a study of shared clonotypes between healthy human individuals. The data were produced by immunoSEQ multiplex PCR, yet TCRdb's version contains in-frame clones alone and is incomplete. The sample has roughly 600,000 clones; 95% to 98% are singletons. Positive CCR7 selection of CD45RO-negative cells yielded the naive CD8 cells, and terminally differentiated effector memory CD45RA+ cells were excluded. Material for sequencing was naive CD8+ T cells sorted from blood. All receptors come from a man under 40 in good health.

The V call is TRBV6-1, the J call TRBJ2-5; D unclear. Germline values: CDR1 MNHNS, CDR2 SASEGT. The CDR3 sequence is 13 residues long. V shed 1 base and J shed 5 bases, with 8 bases lying between them. The CDR3 protein is CASSEVMQETQYF. The CDR3 nucleotides read TGTGCCAGCAGTGAAGTGATGCAGGAGACCCAGTACTTC.

In nucleotides, the CDR3 is TGTGCCAGCAGCGCCAGGACGGGAGGGCCGTCAGATACGCAGTATTTT. Its protein product is CASSARTGGPSDTQYF. This chain uses TRBV9 with TRBJ2-3, with TRBD2 matching over 8 bases. The CDR3 consists of 16 residues. The germline CDR1 and CDR2 sequences are SGDLS and YYNGEE. The ends lost 3 bases at V and 4 bases at J; junction bases unmatched: 10.

The chain recombines TRBV7-6 with TRBJ2-1; no clear D gene. The CDR3 totals 12 residues. Trimming shortened V by 5 bases and J by 5 bases, and 7 bases separated the two germline ends. CDR1 and CDR2 from the germline V gene are SGHVS and FNYEAQ. CDR3 DNA: TGTGCCAGCAGCATTTTAAACAATGAGCAGTTCTTC. This sequence encodes CASSILNNEQFF.

The chain combines TRBV19 with TRBJ2-2; TRBD2 aligns across 7 bases. CDR3 size: 15 residues. V was clipped by 3 bases and J by 5 bases; unmatched bases: 6. Looked up from germline, CDR1 is LNHDA and CDR2 is SQIVND (reference sequence). CDR3 in DNA: TGTGCCAGTAGTATCCGGGAGGTAGGGACCGGGGAGCTGTTTTTT. Translation: CASSIREVGTGELFF.

In its sample, this clone was seen once. This chain links TRBV28 with TRBJ2-7; 7 nucleotides line up with TRBD1. CDR3 size: 15 residues. Germline V lookup: CDR1 MDHEN, CDR2 SYDVKM. The J segment lost 4 bases and the V segment lost 3 bases, leaving 9 bases of the junction unmatched. The CDR3 nucleotides are TGTGCCAGCAGTTTTCGGACGGGACAGAGTTACGAGCAGTACTTC. Translating gives CASSFRTGQSYEQYF.

V usage is TRBV13 and J usage is TRBJ2-2, with TRBD2 identical over 9 bases. The CDR3 totals 16 residues. Germline V CDR1 and CDR2: PRHDT, FYEKMQ (reference sequence). After removal of 5 bases from V and 1 base from J, the junction contained 5 bases not matched to a gene. The CDR3 bases are TGTGCCAGCAGCAGATTTAGCGGGAGGAACACCGGGGAGCTGTTTTTT. It yields the protein CASSRFSGRNTGELFF.

The V call is TRBV7-9, the J call TRBJ1-5; D unresolved. Germline V CDR1 and CDR2: SEHNR, FQNEAQ (reference sequence). V lost 5 bases to trimming and J lost 5 bases, with 10 bases between them. The CDR3 runs to 13 residues. This CDR3 is CASSRARDQPQHF. In DNA form, the CDR3 reads TGTGCCAGCAGCCGAGCGAGGGATCAGCCCCAGCATTTT.

J is TRBJ2-3 and V is TRBV28; 11 bases line up with TRBD1. The CDR3 is made up of 15 amino acids. Losses at the gene ends were 8 bases for V and 4 bases for J; bases not matched to a gene: 8. The germline V gene encodes CDR1 MDHEN and CDR2 SYDVKM. The CDR3 loop reads CASGKGQGAADTQYF. In nucleotides, the CDR3 is TGTGCCAGCGGGAAAGGACAGGGGGCGGCAGATACGCAGTATTTT.

V is TRBV11-2 and J is TRBJ2-1; D perhaps matches TRBD2 (7 bases). V gave up 4 bases and J gave up 4 bases, with 17 bases separating them. Germline values: CDR1 SGHAT, CDR2 FQNNGV. The CDR3 is 16 residues long. This CDR3 reads CASSSSEGEGYNEQFF. The CDR3 DNA follows: TGTGCCAGCAGCTCTTCAGAGGGGGAGGGGTACAATGAGCAGTTCTTC.

V usage is TRBV28 and J usage is TRBJ2-7; 10 bases line up with TRBD1. CDR3 length: 15 amino acids. V shed 2 bases and J 2 bases; nucleotides not matched to a gene: 3. Germline CDR1 reads MDHEN; CDR2 reads SYDVKM. CDR3 protein: CASSLTGTGAYEQYF. The CDR3 DNA is TGTGCCAGCAGTTTAACCGGGACAGGGGCCTACGAGCAGTACTTC.

The chain uses TRBV5-1 and TRBJ2-7; D may correspond to TRBD1 or TRBD2 (6 bases each). The CDR3 spans 15 residues. V was pared by 0 bases and J by 3 bases, with 13 bases between. CDR1 is SGHRS, CDR2 YFSETQ, per germline. CDR3: CASSLEGGSDYEQYF. In DNA, the CDR3 is TGCGCCAGCAGCTTGGAGGGGGGCTCGGACTACGAGCAGTACTTC.

The rearrangement uses TRBV6-5 and TRBJ2-7, with 8 bases fitting TRBD2. The ends lost 10 bases at V and 2 bases at J; junction bases unmatched: 10. The germline V gene encodes CDR1 MNHEY and CDR2 SVGAGI. The CDR3 extends over 14 amino acids. The CDR3 DNA reads TGTGCCACCAAGCTAGCGGGTTCAGCCTACGAGCAGTACTTC. Its translation: CATKLAGSAYEQYF.

This chain uses TRBV14 with TRBJ2-7, with 7 bases aligning to TRBD1. The germline gives CDR1 SGHDN, CDR2 FVKESK. The CDR3 runs 14 residues. The junction had 1 base not matched to a gene; V was cut back by 0 bases and J by 2 bases. Here the CDR3 reads CASSQDDRAYEQYF. CDR3 DNA: TGTGCCAGCAGCCAAGACGACAGGGCCTACGAGCAGTACTTC. The full variable domain, rest sourced from reference TRBV14 and TRBJ2-7, is EAGVTQFPSHSVIEKGQTVTLRCDPISGHDNLYWYRRVMGKEIKFLLHFVKESKQDESGMPNNRFLAERTGGTYSTLKVQPAELEDSGVYFCASSQDDRAYEQYFGPGTRLTVT.

V gene TRBV4-1 combines with J gene TRBJ1-2; tentative D call: TRBD1 (6 bases). This CDR3 has 15 amino acids. Trimming stripped 1 base from V and 2 bases from J, with 11 bases between. Looked up from germline, CDR1 is MGHRA and CDR2 is YSYEKL. The CDR3 DNA reads TGCGCCAGCAGCCAAGGGTCTGGACAGAACTATGGCTACACCTTC. This encodes CASSQGSGQNYGYTF.

The chain uses TRBV9 and TRBJ1-2, with TRBD1 identical over 7 bases. This CDR3 contains 15 residues. The V gene end was trimmed by 3 bases and the J gene end by 3 bases; junction bases not matched to a gene: 8. From germline, CDR1 is SGDLS and CDR2 YYNGEE. The CDR3 DNA follows: TGTGCCAGCAGCGCCGACCGGGGACAGTACTATGGCTACACCTTC. It translates to CASSADRGQYYGYTF.

The chain combines TRBV28 with TRBJ2-1; perhaps D is TRBD1 or TRBD2 (6 bases each). V was shortened by 3 bases and J by 9 bases, with 12 bases between the two germline ends. Germline CDR1 reads MDHEN; CDR2 reads SYDVKM. This CDR3 is built from 13 residues. CDR3 amino acids: CASSFYGGTEQFF. DNA of the CDR3: TGTGCCAGCAGTTTTTACGGGGGCACTGAGCAGTTCTTC. Full variable domain (rest looked up from reference TRBV28 and TRBJ2-1): DVKVTQSSRYLVKRTGEKVFLECVQDMDHENMFWYRQDPGLGLRLIYFSYDVKMKEKGDIPEGYSVSREKKERFSLILESASTNQTSMYLCASSFYGGTEQFFGPGTRLTVL.

V gene TRBV7-6 combines with J gene TRBJ2-3; possible D gene TRBD2, 5 bases. The CDR3 sequence is 16 residues long. The germline V and J ends were trimmed by 5 bases and 0 bases, with 15 bases remaining between them. Germline V gene lookup returns CDR1 SGHVS and CDR2 FNYEAQ. The CDR3 nucleotides are TGTGCCAGCAGCCCCTTTAGCGTCACTAGCACAGATACGCAGTATTTT. It specifies CASSPFSVTSTDTQYF.

V and J are TRBV11-2 and TRBJ2-1; a weak D match, TRBD2 (6 bases). Germline CDR1 reads SGHAT; CDR2 reads FQNNGV. The CDR3 contains 15 residues. V was cut by 4 bases and J by 7 bases, with 17 bases left in between. The CDR3 DNA follows: TGTGCCAGCAGCTCGCACTCCGGAGGGGAGAATGAGCAGTTCTTC. Amino acids: CASSSHSGGENEQFF. Looking up the rest from reference TRBV11-2 and TRBJ2-1 gives the full variable domain: EAGVAQSPRYKIIEKRQSVAFWCNPISGHATLYWYQQILGQGPKLLIQFQNNGVVDDSQLPKDRFSAERLKGVDSTLKIQPAKLEDSAVYLCASSSHSGGENEQFFGPGTRLTVL.

The CDR3 bases are TGCGCCAGCAGGAGGCAGGGATCTTACACTGAAGCTTTCTTT. Translated: CASRRQGSYTEAFF. The chain uses TRBV5-1 and TRBJ1-1, with D possibly being TRBD1 (5 bases). The V and J ends lost 5 bases and 3 bases respectively, with 14 bases between them. The CDR3 runs to 14 residues. Germline V gene data show CDR1 as SGHRS and CDR2 as YFSETQ.